These 20 T cell receptor beta chains came from one sample sequenced in a study of shared clonotypes between healthy human individuals. TCRdb's table, derived via immunoSEQ multiplex PCR, lists solely in-frame clones and lacks some. This table has just over 2,000,000 clones, 85% to 95% appearing once. Input material: naive CD4+ T cells sorted from blood. Documented subset: CD45RA+ positively selected. Receptor source: a man aged 18-30 years in good health.

V and J are TRBV27 and TRBJ2-7; D possibly corresponds to TRBD2 (6 bases). The CDR3 is 14 amino acids. Per germline, CDR1 MNHEY and CDR2 SMNVEV (reference sequence). Trimming removed 10 bases from V and 0 bases from J, with 16 bases in between. CDR3 amino acids: CATKVGTASYEQYF. The CDR3, as DNA: TGTGCCACCAAAGTTGGGACTGCCTCCTACGAGCAGTACTTC.

This clone was detected only once. The chain joins TRBV27 to TRBJ2-2, with D unresolved. V was pared by 1 base and J by 7 bases, with 1 base between. In germline, CDR1 is MNHEY, CDR2 SMNVEV (reference sequence). This CDR3 is 11 amino acids long. The CDR3 reads CASSLFGELFF. The CDR3 nucleotides read TGTGCCAGCAGTTTATTCGGGGAGCTGTTTTTT.

The V call is TRBV19, the J call TRBJ1-5; 8 nucleotides agree with TRBD1. The CDR3 consists of 15 residues. The V gene end was trimmed by 11 bases and the J gene end by 6 bases; junction bases not matched to a gene: 15. Germline lookup yields CDR1 LNHDA and CDR2 SQIVND (reference sequence). Here the CDR3 reads CAGVTGETVGQPQHF. CDR3 nucleotides: TGTGCCGGTGTGACAGGGGAAACAGTAGGTCAGCCCCAGCATTTT.

Here the CDR3 reads CASSLGLRSGRANYEQYF. In DNA, the CDR3 is TGTGCCAGCAGCTTAGGACTGAGGAGCGGGAGGGCGAACTACGAGCAGTACTTC. The chain recombines TRBV7-8 with TRBJ2-7; 10 bases fit TRBD2. Germline assignment: CDR1 SGHVS and CDR2 FQNEAQ. This CDR3 spans 18 amino acids. Trimming removed 1 base from V and 3 bases from J; junction bases left unmatched: 12.

The CDR3 DNA sequence: TGTGCCTGCCCGGGGAAATATGGCTACACCTTC. This sequence encodes CACPGKYGYTF. The J gene is TRBJ1-2, the V gene TRBV30, with D unclear. Trimming removed 6 bases from V and 5 bases from J, with 10 bases in between. This CDR3 comprises 11 residues. Germline CDR1 is GTSNPN and CDR2 is SVGIG (reference sequence).

The rearrangement links TRBV5-1 to TRBJ2-3; no reliable D call. Trimming cost V 5 bases and J 0 bases, with 13 bases left between them. The V gene's germline CDR1 is SGHRS and CDR2 YFSETQ. The CDR3 covers 15 residues. CDR3 residues: CASRISGASTDTQYF. The CDR3 bases are TGCGCCAGCAGAATTTCAGGTGCCAGCACAGATACGCAGTATTTT.

The chain has TRBV19 and TRBJ1-6, with TRBD1 matching 7 bases. V was pared by 5 bases and J by 9 bases, with 16 bases of the junction left unmatched. Germline CDR1 and CDR2: LNHDA and SQIVND (reference sequence). This CDR3 is 17 amino acids long. CDR3 nucleotide sequence: TGTGCCAGTAGTGCGGACAGGAGTGGATTTGAAGGTTCACCCCTCCACTTT. This encodes CASSADRSGFEGSPLHF.

CDR3 sequence: CSVDGGLGSAFF. CDR3 coding DNA: TGCAGCGTTGATGGGGGGCTAGGATCAGCTTTCTTT. The V gene is TRBV29-1, the J gene TRBJ1-1; D is perhaps TRBD1 (6 bases). The length of the CDR3 is 12 residues. V was pared by 3 bases and J by 10 bases, with 15 bases between. CDR1 is SQVTM, CDR2 ANQGSEA, per germline.

This chain joins TRBV5-5 and TRBJ2-3, with 11 bases matching TRBD1. Germline V gene lookup returns CDR1 SGHKS and CDR2 YYEKEE (reference sequence). Trimming cost V 4 bases and J 4 bases; bases outside gene matches: 8. The CDR3 sequence is 16 residues long. The CDR3 nucleotides read TGTGCCAGCAGCCTCCCCGGGACAGGGGGAGCAGATACGCAGTATTTT. Amino acid sequence: CASSLPGTGGADTQYF.

The chain employs TRBV7-2 and TRBJ1-1; D ambiguous. CDR3 length equals 14 residues. V was clipped by 5 bases and J by 4 bases, with 14 bases between them. Looked up from germline, CDR1 is SGHTA and CDR2 is FQGNSA. CDR3 protein: CASSPRGFGTEAFF. The CDR3 DNA sequence: TGTGCCAGCAGCCCACGAGGTTTTGGCACTGAAGCTTTCTTT.

The CDR3 spells CASIRRGNYGYTF. The DNA for the CDR3 is TGTGCCAGCATTCGGCGGGGGAACTATGGCTACACCTTC. The chain combines TRBV28 with TRBJ1-2; a possible D gene is TRBD1 (5 bases). The CDR3 covers 13 residues. The V gene lost 7 bases and the J gene lost 2 bases, with 11 bases spanning the gap. Germline values: CDR1 MDHEN, CDR2 SYDVKM.

The CDR3 loop is CASSERSRGTLEQYF. For the CDR3, the DNA is TGTGCCAGCAGTGAACGTAGCAGGGGTACGCTCGAGCAGTACTTC. The chain employs TRBV6-1 and TRBJ2-7, with D possibly TRBD1 on 6 matching bases. V shed 2 bases and J shed 6 bases, with 17 bases lying between them. The CDR3 contains 15 residues. The germline gives CDR1 MNHNS, CDR2 SASEGT.

V is TRBV7-2 and J is TRBJ2-2; 9 nucleotides align to TRBD2. Germline V gene lookup returns CDR1 SGHTA and CDR2 FQGNSA. The CDR3 is 15 amino acids. The V gene end was trimmed by 3 bases and the J gene end by 2 bases; junction bases not matched to a gene: 1. In DNA form, the CDR3 reads TGTGCCAGCAGCTTTAGCGGGGGTAACACCGGGGAGCTGTTTTTT. This encodes CASSFSGGNTGELFF.

This sequence joins TRBV11-2 and TRBJ1-2; 10 bases fit TRBD1. Germline lookup yields CDR1 SGHAT and CDR2 FQNNGV. V trimming: 5 bases; J trimming: 6 bases; junction bases outside the gene matches: 15. The CDR3 length is 17 residues. CDR3 bases: TGTGCCAGCAGCACGCCGGGACAGGGGTCCCTAAGGGATGGCTACACCTTC. Translation gives CASSTPGQGSLRDGYTF.

The V and J genes are TRBV4-1 and TRBJ2-3; 11 bases match TRBD2. The CDR3 extends over 17 amino acids. Germline CDR1 reads MGHRA; CDR2 reads YSYEKL. The junction had 10 bases not matched to a gene; V was cut back by 5 bases and J by 3 bases. CDR3 sequence reads: CASSSDSGGAGTDTQYF. CDR3 DNA sequence: TGCGCCAGCAGCTCGGATAGCGGGGGGGCCGGTACAGATACGCAGTATTTT.

Here the CDR3 DNA reads TGTGCCAGCAGCCGGGACAGGGGTCCTACTAGCAATCAGCCCCAGCATTTT. This encodes CASSRDRGPTSNQPQHF. The V call is TRBV2, the J call TRBJ1-5; 10 bases align to TRBD1. V shed 6 bases and J 0 bases; nucleotides not matched to a gene: 8. From germline, CDR1 is SNHLY and CDR2 FYNNEI. The CDR3 runs to 17 residues.

This rearrangement joins TRBV5-4 to TRBJ1-2; 11 bases agree with TRBD1. Germline-derived CDR1 and CDR2 are SGHNT and YYREEE (reference sequence). There are 17 residues in the CDR3. V dropped 1 base and J dropped 7; count of bases not matched to a gene: 12. The CDR3: CASSLSRTGGGLFGYTF. The CDR3 DNA follows: TGTGCCAGCAGCTTGTCCCGGACAGGGGGCGGCCTATTTGGCTACACCTTC. The full variable domain, with the rest looked up from reference TRBV5-4 and TRBJ1-2, is ETGVTQSPTHLIKTRGQQVTLRCSSQSGHNTVSWYQQALGQGPQFIFQYYREEENGRGNFPPRFSGLQFPNYSSELNVNALELDDSALYLCASSLSRTGGGLFGYTFGSGTRLTVV.

The chain joins TRBV7-2 to TRBJ2-7; maybe TRBD2 (7 bases). Germline V gene lookup returns CDR1 SGHTA and CDR2 FQGNSA. Trimming took 7 bases from V and 6 from J, leaving 19 bases between them. The CDR3 is 14 amino acids. CDR3 amino acids: CASIATGGVGEQYF. CDR3 coding DNA: TGTGCCAGCATTGCGACGGGGGGCGTGGGCGAGCAGTACTTC.

The V gene is TRBV1, the J gene TRBJ1-5. TRBV1 is deemed a pseudogene. The CDR3 extends over 17 amino acids. CDR3 DNA sequence: TGCACCAGCAGCCAAGATGTTTGCATTGGTAGCAATCAGCCCCAGCATTTT. Encoded protein: CTSSQDVCIGSNQPQHF.

Here the CDR3 reads CASSLETGVRNYGYTF. The CDR3 DNA reads as TGTGCCAGCAGCTTGGAGACAGGGGTGAGGAACTATGGCTACACCTTC. The chain uses TRBV5-8 and TRBJ1-2, with TRBD1 matching 8 bases. With V trimmed by 0 bases and J by 2 bases, 6 bases remained unmatched. The length of the CDR3 is 16 residues. Germline CDR1 reads SGHTS; CDR2 reads YDEGEE.